This T cell receptor beta chain was identified during a study of cytomegalovirus exposure and HLA in healthy donors. CDR3 length: 15 residues. V was clipped by 7 bases and J by 8 bases; unmatched bases: 12. Germline loops: CDR1 MDHEN, CDR2 SYDVKM. Of note for this clone: The antigen remains undetermined.

Study results and limitations: Specificity of three CMV-associated chains for CMV antigens was verified in vitro.

The PCR employed 60 Vbeta primers together with 13 Jbeta primers. Clones were read by immunoSEQ multiplex PCR, and TCRdb kept only the in-frame ones, dropping some. This sample yields about 180,000 clones, of which 70% to 75% are seen a single time; 2.9% belongs to the top ten. The origin of this receptor is a male donor in good health and CMV-seronegative. Sequencing was done on a sample of PBMCs. The chain joins TRBV28 to TRBJ2-1; 9 bases line up with TRBD2. The CDR3 DNA reads TGTGCCAGCAATCCGCTCGGGACTAGCAGCCATGAGCAGTTCTTC. It codes for CASNPLGTSSHEQFF.